The next 8 T cell receptor beta chains were all read from a single sample in a study of tumor-infiltrating lymphocytes in primary liver carcinoma. From around 500 ng of total RNA, TCR beta-specific cDNA was reverse-transcribed using a constant-region primer. Researchers made the TCR beta libraries by running three nested multiplex PCR rounds with slightly modified ARM-PCR. TRBV1-TRBV30 forward primers paired with a C-beta reverse primer were used in the first two PCR rounds, which ran approximately 10 cycles each. One entry per CDR3 protein results from TCRdb running MiXCR on the multiplex PCR reads. The repertoire holds 320,000 or so distinct CDR3 sequences, 55% to 65% seen once, with roughly 8.6% in the top ten. Both blood RNA, taken from unsorted whole blood, and germline DNA were extracted. Sequencing was performed on peripheral blood. All receptors come from a man aged 35 to 55 with primary liver carcinoma and hepatitis B virus infection.

As concerns this clonotype: This clone may be a read error of a much larger clone one base away. The genes are TRBV4-3 and TRBJ2-5; 11 bases align to TRBD2. CDR1 and CDR2 from the germline V gene are LGHNA and YSLEER. This CDR3 region has 16 residues. The J segment lost 5 bases and the V segment lost 4 bases, leaving 9 bases of the junction unmatched. CDR3 residues: CASSREASSGRETQYF. The DNA of the CDR3 is TGCGCCAGCAGCCGAGAGGCGTCTAGCGGGAGGGAGACCCAGTACTTC.

To note about this clonotype: One base away lies a much larger clone, so this may be a sequencing read error. The rearrangement joins TRBV6-1 to TRBJ1-1; 7 nucleotides align to TRBD1. Germline V gene data show CDR1 as MNHNS and CDR2 as SASEGT. V was pared by 6 bases and J by 1 base, with 11 bases of the junction left unmatched. This CDR3 is built from 16 residues. The CDR3 spells CASSRDSRRKNTEAFF. The CDR3 nucleotides read TGTGCCAGCAGCAGGGACAGCCGAAGAAAGAACACTGAAGCTTTCTTT.

This clonotype was counted ten times or more. V is TRBV4-3 and J is TRBJ1-2, with no clear D. Germline V lookup: CDR1 LGHNA, CDR2 YSLEER. V was pared by 1 base and J by 8 bases, with 8 bases between. The CDR3 consists of 12 residues. The CDR3 is CASSQGSGGYTF. CDR3 coding DNA: TGCGCCAGCAGCCAAGGGTCCGGCGGCTACACCTTC.

V gene TRBV7-9 combines with J gene TRBJ2-1; 9 bases map to TRBD2. The germline V gene encodes CDR1 SEHNR and CDR2 FQNEAQ (reference sequence). CDR3 length: 16 residues. With 1 base clipped from V and 9 bases from J, the junction kept 10 bases outside the gene matches. The DNA for the CDR3 is TGTGCCAGCAGCTTAGGCCTAGCGGGACCGGGGGGTGAGCAGTTCTTC. This gives the protein CASSLGLAGPGGEQFF.

V usage is TRBV4-2 and J usage is TRBJ2-7; 14 bases match TRBD2. V dropped 4 bases and J dropped 4; count of bases not matched to a gene: 21. Germline V CDR1 and CDR2: LGHNA, YNFKEQ. This CDR3 is 21 amino acids long. This chain's CDR3 is CASSLTQAGSRTSGRKYEQYF. Written as DNA, the CDR3 is TGTGCCAGCAGCCTCACCCAGGCAGGGTCCCGGACTAGCGGGAGGAAGTACGAGCAGTACTTC.

As regards this clonotype: A much larger clone is a single base away; this may be a read error. The CDR3 region is CASSRQGWATDTQYF. The CDR3 DNA reads TGTGCCAGCAGCCGACAGGGGTGGGCGACAGATACGCAGTATTTT. The chain joins TRBV5-6 to TRBJ2-3; 8 bases match TRBD1. Germline CDR1 is SGHDT and CDR2 is YYEEEE. The CDR3 sequence is 15 residues long. With V trimmed by 4 bases and J by 3 bases, 7 bases remained unmatched. The full variable domain, with the rest looked up from reference TRBV5-6 and TRBJ2-3, is DAGVTQSPTHLIKTRGQQVTLRCSPKSGHDTVSWYQQALGQGPQFIFQYYEEEERQRGNFPDRFSGHQFPNYSSELNVNALLLGDSALYLCASSRQGWATDTQYFGPGTRLTVL.

This clonotype was counted a single time. This rearrangement joins TRBV5-1 to TRBJ2-3; 9 bases map to TRBD2. The CDR3 spans 16 residues. Germline-derived CDR1 and CDR2 are SGHRS and YFSETQ. V lost 4 bases and J lost 4; bases outside the gene matches: 10. In nucleotides, the CDR3 is TGCGCCAGCAGCCTTGGACTAGCGAGAGAGGCAGATACGCAGTATTTT. Translation gives CASSLGLAREADTQYF.

This sequence joins TRBV30 and TRBJ2-1, with D hard to call. CDR3 length: 16 residues. Germline V CDR1 and CDR2: GTSNPN, SVGIG (reference sequence). Trimming removed 2 bases at V and 0 bases at J, with 14 bases between. CDR3 loop: CAWSTTSAFSYNEQFF. The CDR3 coding sequence is TGTGCCTGGAGTACGACCAGCGCGTTCTCCTACAATGAGCAGTTCTTC.